This TCR beta chain stems from a study of patients and donors after allogeneic stem cell transplantation. The junction had 9 bases not matched to a gene; V was cut back by 2 bases and J by 6 bases. The germline V gene encodes CDR1 SQVTM and CDR2 ANQGSEA. The CDR3 runs to 15 residues. Using its own MiXCR run on the RT-PCR reads, TCRdb lists one record per CDR3 protein. The sample records about 960,000 distinct CDR3 sequences, around 17% being singletons. This clonotype occurred many times. This receptor was obtained from a human donor who was either an allogeneic HSCT recipient or a stem cell or donor lymphocyte infusion donor (not recorded which). It is not recorded whose cells these are; they may come from a transplant donor. The genes are TRBV29-1 and TRBJ2-1; 8 nucleotides agree with TRBD1. Input material: blood, either unsorted or a sorted T cell fraction (not recorded which). The chain's CDR3 is CSVETVDRAGNEQFF. The CDR3 DNA is TGCAGCGTTGAAACGGTGGACAGGGCCGGCAATGAGCAGTTCTTC.